These T cell receptor beta chains were read from a single sample in a study of graft-versus-host responses after intestinal transplantation. Antigen specificity for these receptors is unknown. Sequencing was performed with immunoSEQ multiplex PCR; in TCRdb, only in-frame clones are kept and a portion is missing. The repertoire consists of tens of thousands of clones, with about 87% occurring once and the leading ten covering 0.39%. This specimen consisted of unstimulated CD4+ T cells sorted from spleen or lymph node cells, obtained before transplant. Source of these receptors: a human donor who was the organ donor for an intestinal transplant. Both conserved end residues are part of each CDR3. The D gene is left open where the match is weak. Expanded clones get a size class; other rows say once, few or many, or leave the size out.

abundance: .; d_gene: .; v_gene: TRBV19; j_gene: TRBJ1-5; CDR3aa: CASRTGRSNQPQHF; CDR3nt: TGTGCCAGTAGGACAGGACGGAGCAATCAGCCCCAGCATTTT
abundance: .; d_gene: .; v_gene: TRBV5-6; j_gene: TRBJ2-3; CDR3aa: CASRKQAWDTQYF; CDR3nt: TGTGCCAGCAGGAAACAGGCGTGGGATACGCAGTATTTT
abundance: .; d_gene: TRBD1; v_gene: TRBV5-1; j_gene: TRBJ2-3; CDR3aa: CASSPGTGGHVADTQYF; CDR3nt: TGCGCCAGCAGCCCCGGGACAGGGGGCCATGTGGCAGATACGCAGTATTTT
abundance: .; d_gene: .; v_gene: TRBV28; j_gene: TRBJ2-1; CDR3aa: CASSLPGDPYNEQFF; CDR3nt: TGTGCCAGCAGTTTACCAGGGGACCCCTACAATGAGCAGTTCTTC
abundance: .; d_gene: TRBD1; v_gene: TRBV28; j_gene: TRBJ1-3; CDR3aa: CASSTDRGWGNTIYF; CDR3nt: TGTGCCAGCAGTACGGACAGGGGGTGGGGAAACACCATATATTTT
abundance: .; d_gene: TRBD1; v_gene: TRBV28; j_gene: TRBJ1-5; CDR3aa: CASRGEDRGANQPQHF; CDR3nt: TGTGCCAGCAGGGGCGAGGACAGGGGCGCCAATCAGCCCCAGCATTTT
abundance: .; d_gene: .; v_gene: TRBV5-1; j_gene: TRBJ1-1; CDR3aa: CASSWSQGNTEAFF; CDR3nt: TGCGCCAGCAGCTGGAGCCAGGGGAACACTGAAGCTTTCTTT
abundance: .; d_gene: TRBD2; v_gene: TRBV5-1; j_gene: TRBJ2-3; CDR3aa: CASSLGTSGGPSTDTQYF; CDR3nt: TGCGCCAGCAGCCTCGGGACTAGCGGGGGACCTAGCACAGATACGCAGTATTTT
abundance: .; d_gene: .; v_gene: TRBV28; j_gene: TRBJ1-2; CDR3aa: CASSLARPPGGMNGYTF; CDR3nt: TGTGCCAGCAGTTTAGCCCGGCCCCCTGGAGGCATGAATGGCTACACCTTC
abundance: .; d_gene: TRBD1; v_gene: TRBV2; j_gene: TRBJ2-1; CDR3aa: CASTIRAGGNEQFF; CDR3nt: TGTGCCAGCACAATCCGGGCAGGGGGCAATGAGCAGTTCTTC
abundance: .; d_gene: .; v_gene: TRBV10-2; j_gene: TRBJ1-5; CDR3aa: CASSAGDQPQHF; CDR3nt: TGCGCCAGCAGTGCAGGGGATCAGCCCCAGCATTTT
abundance: .; d_gene: .; v_gene: TRBV21-1; j_gene: TRBJ1-3; CDR3aa: CASSKAPRTGLSGNTIYF; CDR3nt: TGTGCCAGCAGCAAAGCTCCAAGGACAGGGCTTTCTGGAAACACCATATATTTT
abundance: .; d_gene: .; v_gene: TRBV6-4; j_gene: TRBJ1-5; CDR3aa: CASSRDIFQPQHF; CDR3nt: TGTGCCAGCAGTCGGGACATTTTTCAGCCCCAGCATTTT
abundance: .; d_gene: .; v_gene: TRBV6-5; j_gene: TRBJ1-2; CDR3aa: CASSELGSPRGGYTF; CDR3nt: TGTGCCAGCAGCGAACTTGGGAGCCCCCGAGGTGGCTACACCTTC
abundance: once; d_gene: .; v_gene: TRBV11-2; j_gene: TRBJ2-3; CDR3aa: CASSHTNTDTQYF; CDR3nt: TGTGCCAGCAGCCATACAAACACAGATACGCAGTATTTT
abundance: .; d_gene: .; v_gene: TRBV18; j_gene: TRBJ1-1; CDR3aa: CASSPQPNTEAFF; CDR3nt: TGTGCCAGCTCACCACAGCCGAACACTGAAGCTTTCTTT
abundance: .; d_gene: .; v_gene: TRBV27; j_gene: TRBJ1-2; CDR3aa: CASRQTGVNYGYTF; CDR3nt: TGTGCCAGCAGACAGACAGGAGTAAACTATGGCTACACCTTC
abundance: .; d_gene: .; v_gene: TRBV7-2; j_gene: TRBJ1-4; CDR3aa: CASSVPGWGEKLFF; CDR3nt: TGTGCCAGCAGCGTTCCGGGATGGGGTGAAAAACTGTTTTTT
abundance: .; d_gene: .; v_gene: TRBV7-8; j_gene: TRBJ1-4; CDR3aa: CASSLAPIPTNEKLFF; CDR3nt: TGTGCCAGCAGCTTAGCCCCCATCCCAACTAATGAAAAACTGTTTTTT
abundance: .; d_gene: .; v_gene: TRBV5-6; j_gene: TRBJ1-1; CDR3aa: CASSLRGSRTEAFF; CDR3nt: TGTGCCAGCAGCTTGAGGGGGTCCAGGACTGAAGCTTTCTTT
abundance: .; d_gene: .; v_gene: TRBV6-5; j_gene: TRBJ1-2; CDR3aa: CASSYAVNYGYTF; CDR3nt: TGTGCCAGCAGTTACGCAGTAAACTATGGCTACACCTTC
abundance: few; d_gene: TRBD1; v_gene: TRBV6-6; j_gene: TRBJ1-4; CDR3aa: CASSLQTGQGEKLFF; CDR3nt: TGTGCCAGCAGTTTACAGACGGGACAGGGTGAAAAACTGTTTTTT
abundance: .; d_gene: .; v_gene: TRBV28; j_gene: TRBJ1-5; CDR3aa: CASSPPDSYQPQHF; CDR3nt: TGTGCCAGCAGTCCCCCGGACAGTTATCAGCCCCAGCATTTT
abundance: .; d_gene: .; v_gene: TRBV19; j_gene: TRBJ1-2; CDR3aa: CASSIPQASGNYGYTF; CDR3nt: TGTGCCAGTAGTATCCCACAAGCCTCGGGTAACTATGGCTACACCTTC
abundance: .; d_gene: TRBD2; v_gene: TRBV19; j_gene: TRBJ2-1; CDR3aa: CASSKGSGGVHNEQFF; CDR3nt: TGTGCCAGTAGTAAAGGTAGCGGGGGGGTCCACAATGAGCAGTTCTTC
abundance: .; d_gene: .; v_gene: TRBV15; j_gene: TRBJ1-1; CDR3aa: CATSNDRNTEAFF; CDR3nt: TGTGCCACCAGCAACGACAGGAACACTGAAGCTTTCTTT
abundance: .; d_gene: TRBD2; v_gene: TRBV28; j_gene: TRBJ2-5; CDR3aa: CASRGLGTSGGAETQYF; CDR3nt: TGTGCCAGCAGGGGTCTAGGGACTAGCGGGGGGGCAGAGACCCAGTACTTC
abundance: once; d_gene: .; v_gene: TRBV6-1; j_gene: TRBJ2-5; CDR3aa: CASSEWRGGVTETQYF; CDR3nt: TGTGCCAGCAGTGAATGGAGGGGGGGGGTTACAGAGACCCAGTACTTC